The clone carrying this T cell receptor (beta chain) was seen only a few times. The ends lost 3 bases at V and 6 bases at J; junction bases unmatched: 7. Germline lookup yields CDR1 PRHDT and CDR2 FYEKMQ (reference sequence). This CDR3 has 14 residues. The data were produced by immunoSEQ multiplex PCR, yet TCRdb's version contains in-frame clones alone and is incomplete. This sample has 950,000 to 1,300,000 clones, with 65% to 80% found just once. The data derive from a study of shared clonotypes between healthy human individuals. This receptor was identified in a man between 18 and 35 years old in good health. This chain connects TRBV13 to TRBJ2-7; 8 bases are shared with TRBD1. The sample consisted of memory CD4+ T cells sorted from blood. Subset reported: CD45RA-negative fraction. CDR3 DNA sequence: TGTGCCAGCAGCTTGGGGGACAGGACAAGCGAGCAGTACTTC. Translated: CASSLGDRTSEQYF.